These T cell receptor beta chains were read from a single sample in a study of T cell responses to AZD1222 COVID-19 vaccine. Using immunoSEQ multiplex PCR, the repertoire was profiled, and TCRdb retains in-frame clones only, with some absent. The sample comprises over 15,000 clones, around four fifths of which are singletons, and approximately 15% rests with the top ten. Here the sequenced sample was peripheral blood, taken 28 days after the second AZD1222 dose. The receptor set was obtained from an adult who received the AZD1222 COVID-19 vaccine. Both conserved end residues are part of each CDR3. A D gene is named only where the DNA matches it firmly. Clone sizes are given selectively: once, few, many, or a class where the clone is expanded.

j_gene: TRBJ2-3
d_gene: TRBD2
abundance: .
v_gene: TRBV27
CDR3aa: CASSFVASGGAGDTQYF
CDR3nt: TGTGCCAGCAGTTTTGTGGCTAGCGGGGGGGCCGGAGATACGCAGTATTTT

j_gene: TRBJ1-1
d_gene: .
abundance: .
v_gene: TRBV15
CDR3aa: CATARDRTNTEAFF
CDR3nt: TGTGCCACAGCGAGAGACAGGACGAACACTGAAGCTTTCTTT

j_gene: TRBJ1-5
d_gene: .
abundance: .
v_gene: TRBV19
CDR3aa: CASSINVRDQPQHF
CDR3nt: TGTGCCAGTAGTATAAACGTCCGGGATCAGCCCCAGCATTTT

j_gene: TRBJ2-2
d_gene: TRBD1
abundance: .
v_gene: TRBV27
CDR3aa: CASSFSTDRGELFF
CDR3nt: TGTGCCAGCAGTTTTTCCACTGACAGGGGAGAGCTGTTTTTT

j_gene: TRBJ2-7
d_gene: .
abundance: .
v_gene: TRBV2
CDR3aa: CASSPRAIVVYEQYF
CDR3nt: TGTGCCAGCAGTCCCAGGGCGATCGTCGTCTACGAGCAGTACTTC

j_gene: TRBJ1-1
d_gene: .
abundance: .
v_gene: TRBV28
CDR3aa: CASSQLGTNTEAFF
CDR3nt: TGTGCCAGCAGCCAGTTGGGGACGAACACTGAAGCTTTCTTT

j_gene: TRBJ1-3
d_gene: TRBD1
abundance: .
v_gene: TRBV25-1
CDR3aa: CASRGQGAYTIYF
CDR3nt: TGTGCCAGCAGGGGACAGGGGGCTTACACCATATATTTT

j_gene: TRBJ2-7
d_gene: .
abundance: few
v_gene: TRBV9
CDR3aa: CASSVVVRGPGPYEQYF
CDR3nt: TGTGCCAGCAGCGTAGTAGTCCGGGGCCCGGGGCCTTACGAGCAGTACTTC

j_gene: TRBJ2-2
d_gene: .
abundance: .
v_gene: TRBV19
CDR3aa: CASSIPTWNTGELFF
CDR3nt: TGTGCCAGTAGTATCCCCACCTGGAACACCGGGGAGCTGTTTTTT

j_gene: TRBJ2-2
d_gene: TRBD2
abundance: .
v_gene: TRBV5-4
CDR3aa: CASSSTSGGARDGELFF
CDR3nt: TGTGCCAGCAGTTCTACTAGCGGGGGGGCCCGAGACGGGGAGCTGTTTTTT

j_gene: TRBJ2-2
d_gene: .
abundance: .
v_gene: TRBV10-1
CDR3aa: CASSEREFGEKNTGELFF
CDR3nt: TGCGCCAGCAGTGAAAGGGAGTTCGGGGAAAAGAACACCGGGGAGCTGTTTTTT

j_gene: TRBJ1-1
d_gene: .
abundance: .
v_gene: TRBV6-5
CDR3aa: CASSLRVNTEAFF
CDR3nt: TGTGCCAGCAGTCTTAGGGTGAACACTGAAGCTTTCTTT

j_gene: TRBJ1-5
d_gene: .
abundance: .
v_gene: TRBV5-1
CDR3aa: CASSLAGGAGQPQHF
CDR3nt: TGCGCCAGCAGCTTGGCCGGGGGGGCAGGTCAGCCCCAGCATTTT

j_gene: TRBJ2-2
d_gene: TRBD1
abundance: .
v_gene: TRBV7-2
CDR3aa: CASSLASTGYTGELFF
CDR3nt: TGTGCCAGCAGCTTAGCCTCGACAGGGTACACCGGGGAGCTGTTTTTT

j_gene: TRBJ1-1
d_gene: TRBD1
abundance: .
v_gene: TRBV7-6
CDR3aa: CASSLEVRGPTEAFF
CDR3nt: TGTGCCAGCAGCTTAGAAGTCAGGGGGCCAACTGAAGCTTTCTTT

j_gene: TRBJ2-7
d_gene: .
abundance: .
v_gene: TRBV27
CDR3aa: CASSPGVGTYEQYF
CDR3nt: TGTGCCAGCAGTCCCGGAGTGGGTACCTACGAGCAGTACTTC

j_gene: TRBJ1-2
d_gene: TRBD1
abundance: .
v_gene: TRBV14
CDR3aa: CASSRTTGGNGYTF
CDR3nt: TGTGCCAGCAGCCGAACGACAGGGGGCAATGGCTACACCTTC

j_gene: TRBJ1-1
d_gene: .
abundance: few
v_gene: TRBV30
CDR3aa: CAWSRGQVAFF
CDR3nt: TGTGCCTGGAGTAGGGGCCAGGTGGCTTTCTTT

j_gene: TRBJ1-3
d_gene: TRBD1
abundance: .
v_gene: TRBV9
CDR3aa: CASSVTGERNTIYF
CDR3nt: TGTGCCAGCAGCGTGACAGGGGAAAGAAACACCATATATTTT

j_gene: TRBJ1-1
d_gene: TRBD1
abundance: medium-sized
v_gene: TRBV27
CDR3aa: CASSQGAGTEAFF
CDR3nt: TGTGCCAGCTCCCAGGGGGCTGGCACTGAAGCTTTCTTT

j_gene: TRBJ1-3
d_gene: .
abundance: once
v_gene: TRBV7-7
CDR3aa: CASSFIRAFGNTIYF
CDR3nt: TGTGCCAGCAGCTTCATCAGGGCTTTCGGAAACACCATATATTTT

j_gene: TRBJ1-4
d_gene: .
abundance: .
v_gene: TRBV19
CDR3aa: CASSYRGGSTNEKLFF
CDR3nt: TGTGCCAGTAGTTACCGGGGGGGCTCAACTAATGAAAAACTGTTTTTT

j_gene: TRBJ2-3
d_gene: TRBD2
abundance: .
v_gene: TRBV7-2
CDR3aa: CASSQNQAGGTDTQYF
CDR3nt: TGTGCCAGCAGCCAAAACCAGGCGGGGGGGACAGATACGCAGTATTTT

j_gene: TRBJ1-1
d_gene: .
abundance: .
v_gene: TRBV2
CDR3aa: CASSAGARTEAFF
CDR3nt: TGTGCCAGCAGCGCAGGGGCTAGGACTGAAGCTTTCTTT

j_gene: TRBJ1-5
d_gene: TRBD1
abundance: .
v_gene: TRBV12-5
CDR3aa: CASGFLQGASSNQPQHF
CDR3nt: TGTGCTAGTGGTTTTCTTCAGGGGGCGAGTAGCAATCAGCCCCAGCATTTT

j_gene: TRBJ1-1
d_gene: .
abundance: .
v_gene: TRBV6-5
CDR3aa: CASSYVGGAIEAFF
CDR3nt: TGTGCCAGCAGTTACGTGGGGGGGGCCATTGAAGCTTTCTTT

j_gene: TRBJ1-5
d_gene: TRBD1
abundance: .
v_gene: TRBV7-2
CDR3aa: CASSWDSINQPQHF
CDR3nt: TGTGCCAGCAGCTGGGACAGTATTAATCAGCCCCAGCATTTT

j_gene: TRBJ1-4
d_gene: .
abundance: .
v_gene: TRBV25-1
CDR3aa: CASSEGGATNEKLFF
CDR3nt: TGTGCCAGCAGTGAAGGGGGTGCAACTAATGAAAAACTGTTTTTT

j_gene: TRBJ1-3
d_gene: .
abundance: .
v_gene: TRBV6-5
CDR3aa: CASRTGHRNTIYF
CDR3nt: TGTGCCAGCAGGACGGGACATCGGAACACCATATATTTT

j_gene: TRBJ2-2
d_gene: .
abundance: .
v_gene: TRBV28
CDR3aa: CASSRDATGELFF
CDR3nt: TGTGCCAGCAGTAGGGACGCCACCGGGGAGCTGTTTTTT

j_gene: TRBJ2-3
d_gene: .
abundance: .
v_gene: TRBV9
CDR3aa: CASSEGGGPPLADTQYF
CDR3nt: TGTGCCAGCAGCGAGGGGGGGGGACCCCCCCTCGCAGATACGCAGTATTTT

j_gene: TRBJ2-7
d_gene: .
abundance: .
v_gene: TRBV28
CDR3aa: CASSSAVARGEQYF
CDR3nt: TGTGCCAGCAGCTCGGCGGTGGCTAGGGGCGAGCAGTACTTC

j_gene: TRBJ1-5
d_gene: .
abundance: .
v_gene: TRBV3-1/TRBV3-2
CDR3aa: CASSPGQSNQPQHF
CDR3nt: TGTGCCAGCAGCCCCGGACAGAGCAATCAGCCCCAGCATTTT

j_gene: TRBJ1-1
d_gene: .
abundance: .
v_gene: TRBV20-1
CDR3aa: CSAREVGVAFF
CDR3nt: TGCAGTGCTAGGGAGGTCGGGGTAGCTTTCTTT

j_gene: TRBJ2-7
d_gene: .
abundance: .
v_gene: TRBV7-2
CDR3aa: CASSLAQGLSYEQYF
CDR3nt: TGTGCCAGCAGCTTAGCGCAAGGCTTGTCCTACGAGCAGTACTTC

j_gene: TRBJ2-1
d_gene: TRBD1
abundance: .
v_gene: TRBV5-1
CDR3aa: CASSLDPGTVRGGRQFF
CDR3nt: TGCGCCAGCAGCTTGGATCCCGGGACAGTCCGGGGTGGTAGGCAGTTCTTC

j_gene: TRBJ1-1
d_gene: .
abundance: .
v_gene: TRBV5-6
CDR3aa: CASSLTEIGEAFF
CDR3nt: TGTGCCAGCAGCTTGACAGAAATTGGGGAAGCTTTCTTT

j_gene: TRBJ2-1
d_gene: .
abundance: .
v_gene: TRBV27
CDR3aa: CASSSPRAHSEQFF
CDR3nt: TGTGCCAGCTCGTCCCCCAGGGCACATAGTGAGCAGTTCTTC

j_gene: TRBJ2-7
d_gene: .
abundance: .
v_gene: TRBV9
CDR3aa: CASSASMIDEQYF
CDR3nt: TGTGCCAGCAGCGCGTCCATGATCGACGAGCAGTACTTC

j_gene: TRBJ1-2
d_gene: .
abundance: .
v_gene: TRBV3-1/TRBV3-2
CDR3aa: CASSQGLDRIGHYTF
CDR3nt: TGTGCCAGCAGCCAAGGGTTGGATAGAATTGGCCACTACACCTTC

j_gene: TRBJ2-2
d_gene: .
abundance: .
v_gene: TRBV19
CDR3aa: CASRGGARNTGELFF
CDR3nt: TGTGCCAGTAGAGGCGGGGCTAGGAACACCGGGGAGCTGTTTTTT

j_gene: TRBJ1-1
d_gene: .
abundance: .
v_gene: TRBV11-3
CDR3aa: CASSPTPGGEAFF
CDR3nt: TGTGCCAGCAGCCCCACCCCCGGGGGTGAAGCTTTCTTT

j_gene: TRBJ2-1
d_gene: .
abundance: .
v_gene: TRBV7-9
CDR3aa: CASSTNRDIGSEQFF
CDR3nt: TGTGCCAGCAGCACCAACCGGGACATAGGGAGTGAGCAGTTCTTC

j_gene: TRBJ1-1
d_gene: .
abundance: few
v_gene: TRBV4-3
CDR3aa: CASSQDIQSNGASLSTEAFF
CDR3nt: TGCGCCAGCAGCCAAGATATTCAATCAAACGGGGCGTCCCTTTCCACTGAAGCTTTCTTT

j_gene: TRBJ1-2
d_gene: TRBD1
abundance: .
v_gene: TRBV10-3
CDR3aa: CAISESGRDSSNSYTF
CDR3nt: TGTGCCATCAGTGAGTCGGGGAGGGACAGCAGTAACAGCTACACCTTC

j_gene: TRBJ1-1
d_gene: .
abundance: .
v_gene: TRBV19
CDR3aa: CASSIRAEGVMNTEAFF
CDR3nt: TGTGCCAGTAGTATAAGGGCGGAGGGAGTTATGAACACTGAAGCTTTCTTT

j_gene: TRBJ1-2
d_gene: .
abundance: .
v_gene: TRBV21-1
CDR3aa: CAVTPEGNYGYTF
CDR3nt: TGTGCCGTCACGCCCGAAGGGAACTATGGCTACACCTTC

j_gene: TRBJ1-1
d_gene: TRBD1
abundance: .
v_gene: TRBV2
CDR3aa: CASSPTTGGSTEAFF
CDR3nt: TGTGCCAGCTCGCCAACGACAGGGGGTAGTACTGAAGCTTTCTTT

j_gene: TRBJ2-3
d_gene: TRBD1
abundance: .
v_gene: TRBV24-1
CDR3aa: CATSDPTGTGDTQYF
CDR3nt: TGTGCCACCAGTGACCCCACGGGGACAGGGGACACGCAGTATTTT

j_gene: TRBJ2-7
d_gene: .
abundance: .
v_gene: TRBV27
CDR3aa: CASSLDHSSYEQYF
CDR3nt: TGTGCCAGCAGTTTAGATCACAGCTCCTACGAGCAGTACTTC

j_gene: TRBJ2-3
d_gene: .
abundance: .
v_gene: TRBV14
CDR3aa: CASSQILGALTDTQYF
CDR3nt: TGTGCCAGCAGCCAAATCCTGGGGGCCTTAACAGATACGCAGTATTTT

j_gene: TRBJ1-1
d_gene: TRBD1
abundance: .
v_gene: TRBV27
CDR3aa: CASSLRAGGNTEAFF
CDR3nt: TGTGCCAGCAGTTTACGGGCAGGGGGCAACACTGAAGCTTTCTTT

j_gene: TRBJ2-7
d_gene: TRBD1
abundance: .
v_gene: TRBV29-1
CDR3aa: CSVWKGARSEQYF
CDR3nt: TGCAGCGTGTGGAAGGGGGCACGGAGCGAGCAGTACTTC